There are a few counts of the clone carrying this TCR beta chain. Its antigen is undetermined. This specimen belongs to a study of T cells in Graves' hyperthyroidism and ophthalmopathy. Study-level findings and limits: Blood also held most thyroid clonotypes expanded beyond 0.001. Progression to ophthalmopathy was predicted a median of roughly 6.8 months early.

Looked up from germline, CDR1 is MDHEN and CDR2 is SYDVKM. The CDR3 spans 16 residues. Trimming pared 2 bases from V and 0 bases from J, leaving 13 bases between. Amplification targeted TCR beta CDR3 regions from RNA transcripts. The HTBI primer set served for first-round RT-PCR of the TCR CDR3. Each CDR3 protein gets one entry after TCRdb re-called the multiplex PCR reads with MiXCR. The table has approximately 600,000 distinct CDR3 sequences, around 20% seen once; the top ten hold about 35%. This receptor was obtained from a man under 40 with Graves' ophthalmopathy. The chain employs TRBV28 and TRBJ2-5; a weak D match, TRBD2 (7 bases). The sequenced sample consisted of blood. The CDR3 DNA reads TGTGCCAGCAGTTTAAGGGGGGGGAACCACCAAGAGACCCAGTACTTC. Translating gives CASSLRGGNHQETQYF.